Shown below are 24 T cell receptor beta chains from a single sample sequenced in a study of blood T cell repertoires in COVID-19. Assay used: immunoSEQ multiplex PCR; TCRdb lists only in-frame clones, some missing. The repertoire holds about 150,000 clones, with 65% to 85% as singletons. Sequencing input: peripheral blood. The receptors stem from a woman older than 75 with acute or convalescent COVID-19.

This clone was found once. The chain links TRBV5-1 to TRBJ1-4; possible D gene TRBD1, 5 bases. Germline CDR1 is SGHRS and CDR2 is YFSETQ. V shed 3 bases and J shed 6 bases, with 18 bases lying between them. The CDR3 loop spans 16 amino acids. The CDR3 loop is CASSSSIGTGDEKLFF. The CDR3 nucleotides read TGCGCCAGCAGCTCCTCTATCGGGACTGGAGATGAAAAACTGTTTTTT. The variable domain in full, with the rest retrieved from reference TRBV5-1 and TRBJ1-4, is KAGVTQTPRYLIKTRGQQVTLSCSPISGHRSVSWYQQTPGQGLQFLFEYFSETQRNKGNFPGRFSGRQFSNSRSEMNVSTLELGDSALYLCASSSSIGTGDEKLFFGSGTQLSVL.

The CDR3 nucleotides read TGTGCCAGCACCCGAGGACAGGTATCAAATGAAGCTTTCTTT. It specifies CASTRGQVSNEAFF. The V gene is TRBV6-5, the J gene TRBJ1-1, with TRBD1 matching over 7 bases. This CDR3 contains 14 residues. Unmatched junction bases numbered 12, after V lost 7 bases and J lost 7 bases. Germline V CDR1 and CDR2: MNHEY, SVGAGI.

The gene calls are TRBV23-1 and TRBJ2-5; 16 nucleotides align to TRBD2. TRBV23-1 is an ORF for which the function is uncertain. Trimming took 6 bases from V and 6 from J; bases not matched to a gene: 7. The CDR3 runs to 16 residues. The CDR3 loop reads CASSHGTSGRVKTQYF. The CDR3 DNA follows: TGCGCCAGCAGCCATGGGACTAGCGGGAGGGTAAAGACCCAGTACTTC.

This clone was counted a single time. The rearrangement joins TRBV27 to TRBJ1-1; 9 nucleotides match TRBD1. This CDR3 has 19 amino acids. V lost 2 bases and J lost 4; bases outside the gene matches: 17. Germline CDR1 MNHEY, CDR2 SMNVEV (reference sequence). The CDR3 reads CASSLLPGQGSPRGTEAFF. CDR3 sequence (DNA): TGTGCCAGCAGTTTACTGCCGGGACAGGGCTCTCCGCGGGGCACTGAAGCTTTCTTT.

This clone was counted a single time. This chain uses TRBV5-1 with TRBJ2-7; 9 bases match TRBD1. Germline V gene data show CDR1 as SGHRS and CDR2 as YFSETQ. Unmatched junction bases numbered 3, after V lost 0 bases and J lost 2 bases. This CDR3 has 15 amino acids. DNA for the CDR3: TGCGCCAGCAGCTTGGTGACAGGGGGGGCCTACGAGCAGTACTTC. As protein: CASSLVTGGAYEQYF. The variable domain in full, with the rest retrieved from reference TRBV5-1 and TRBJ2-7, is KAGVTQTPRYLIKTRGQQVTLSCSPISGHRSVSWYQQTPGQGLQFLFEYFSETQRNKGNFPGRFSGRQFSNSRSEMNVSTLELGDSALYLCASSLVTGGAYEQYFGPGTRLTVT.

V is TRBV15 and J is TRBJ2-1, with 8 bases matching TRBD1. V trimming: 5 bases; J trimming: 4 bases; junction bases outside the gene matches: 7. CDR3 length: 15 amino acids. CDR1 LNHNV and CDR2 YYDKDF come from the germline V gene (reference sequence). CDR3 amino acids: CATSRLDRDYNEQFF. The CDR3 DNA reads TGTGCCACCAGCCGCTTGGACAGGGATTACAATGAGCAGTTCTTC. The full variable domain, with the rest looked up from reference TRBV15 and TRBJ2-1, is DAMVIQNPRYQVTQFGKPVTLSCSQTLNHNVMYWYQQKSSQAPKLLFHYYDKDFNNEADTPDNFQSRRPNTSFCFLDIRSPGLGDTAMYLCATSRLDRDYNEQFFGPGTRLTVL.

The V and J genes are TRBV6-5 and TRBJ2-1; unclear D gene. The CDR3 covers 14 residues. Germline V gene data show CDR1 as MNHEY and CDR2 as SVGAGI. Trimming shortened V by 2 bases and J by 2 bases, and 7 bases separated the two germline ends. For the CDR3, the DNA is TGTGCCAGCAGTTACCAGTCCCCCTACAATGAGCAGTTCTTC. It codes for CASSYQSPYNEQFF.

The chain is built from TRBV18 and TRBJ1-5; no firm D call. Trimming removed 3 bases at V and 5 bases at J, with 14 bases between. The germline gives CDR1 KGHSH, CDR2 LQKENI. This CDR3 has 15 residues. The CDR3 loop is CASSPPGGRDQPQHF. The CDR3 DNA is TGTGCCAGCTCACCCCCTGGTGGGAGGGATCAGCCCCAGCATTTT.

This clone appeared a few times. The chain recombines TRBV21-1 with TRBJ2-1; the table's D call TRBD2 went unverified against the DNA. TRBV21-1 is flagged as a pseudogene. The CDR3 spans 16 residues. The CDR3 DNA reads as TGTGCCCCCATCGGGACTAGCGGGAGAGGGGGGGATGAGCAGTTCTTC. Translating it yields CAPIGTSGRGGDEQFF.

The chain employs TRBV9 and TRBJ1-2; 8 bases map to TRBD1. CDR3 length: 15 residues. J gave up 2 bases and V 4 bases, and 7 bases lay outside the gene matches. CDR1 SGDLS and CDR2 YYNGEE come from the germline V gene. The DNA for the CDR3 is TGTGCCAGCAGCCCAAGGGACAGGCAGAACTATGGCTACACCTTC. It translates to CASSPRDRQNYGYTF.

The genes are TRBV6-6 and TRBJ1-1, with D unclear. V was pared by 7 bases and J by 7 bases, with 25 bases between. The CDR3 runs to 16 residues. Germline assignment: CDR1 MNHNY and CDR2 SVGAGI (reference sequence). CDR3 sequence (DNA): TGTGCCAGCAAAGAGAGGTCGGTGTCGGAACATAGTGAAGCTTTCTTT. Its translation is CASKERSVSEHSEAFF.

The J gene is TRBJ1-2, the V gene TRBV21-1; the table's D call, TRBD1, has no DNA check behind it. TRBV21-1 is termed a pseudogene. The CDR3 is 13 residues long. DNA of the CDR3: TGTGCCAGCAGCAATAGGACACAAGATGGCTACACCTTC. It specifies CASSNRTQDGYTF.

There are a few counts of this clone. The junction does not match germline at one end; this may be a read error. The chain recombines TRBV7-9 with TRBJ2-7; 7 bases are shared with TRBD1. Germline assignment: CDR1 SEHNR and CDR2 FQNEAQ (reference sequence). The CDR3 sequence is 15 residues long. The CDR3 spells CASRLEGAGGYEQYF. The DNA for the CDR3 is TGTGCCAGCAGGTTAGAAGGGGCAGGGGGCTACGAGCAGTACTTC.

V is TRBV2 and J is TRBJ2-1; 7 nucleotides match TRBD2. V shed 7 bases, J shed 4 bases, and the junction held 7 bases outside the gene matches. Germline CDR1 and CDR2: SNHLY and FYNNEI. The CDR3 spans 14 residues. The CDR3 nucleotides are TGTGCCAGCATAGCTAGCGGAGTTTACAATGAGCAGTTCTTC. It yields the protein CASIASGVYNEQFF.

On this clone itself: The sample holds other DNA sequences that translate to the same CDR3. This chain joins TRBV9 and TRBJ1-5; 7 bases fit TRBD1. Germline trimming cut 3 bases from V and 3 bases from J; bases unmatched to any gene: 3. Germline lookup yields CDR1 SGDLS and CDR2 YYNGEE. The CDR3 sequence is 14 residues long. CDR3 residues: CASSATGVNQPQHF. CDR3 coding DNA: TGTGCCAGCAGCGCAACAGGGGTCAATCAGCCCCAGCATTTT. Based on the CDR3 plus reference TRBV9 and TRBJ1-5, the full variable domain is DSGVTQTPKHLITATGQRVTLRCSPRSGDLSVYWYQQSLDQGLQFLIQYYNGEERAKGNILERFSAQQFPDLHSELNLSSLELGDSALYFCASSATGVNQPQHFGDGTRLSIL.

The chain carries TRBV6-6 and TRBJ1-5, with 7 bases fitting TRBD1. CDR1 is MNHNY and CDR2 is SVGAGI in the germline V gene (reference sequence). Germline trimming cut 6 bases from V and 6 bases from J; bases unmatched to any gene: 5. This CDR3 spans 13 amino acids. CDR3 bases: TGTGCCAGCAGAGGACAGGAAGGTCAGCCCCAGCATTTT. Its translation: CASRGQEGQPQHF.

The DNA of the CDR3 is TGTGCCAGCAGTGGAAGGGAGGGCGGGGAGCTGTTTTTT. As protein: CASSGREGGELFF. The chain joins TRBV6-2 or TRBV6-3 to TRBJ2-2; 7 bases map to TRBD2. Germline loops: CDR1 MNHEY, CDR2 SVGEGT. There are 13 residues in the CDR3. J lost 7 bases, V lost 5 bases, and 4 bases had no gene match.

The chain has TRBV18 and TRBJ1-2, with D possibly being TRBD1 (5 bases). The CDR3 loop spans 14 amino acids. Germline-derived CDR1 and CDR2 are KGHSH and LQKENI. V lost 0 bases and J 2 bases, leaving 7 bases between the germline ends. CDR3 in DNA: TGTGCCAGCTCACCACCGACAGAGAACTATGGCTACACCTTC. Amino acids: CASSPPTENYGYTF.

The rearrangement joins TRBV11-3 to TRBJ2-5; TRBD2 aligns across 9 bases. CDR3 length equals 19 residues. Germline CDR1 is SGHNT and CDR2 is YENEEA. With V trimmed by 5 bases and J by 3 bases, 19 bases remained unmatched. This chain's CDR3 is CASSAGNTRGGKTKETQYF. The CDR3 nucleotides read TGTGCCAGCAGCGCGGGCAATACGCGGGGGGGCAAGACAAAAGAGACCCAGTACTTC.

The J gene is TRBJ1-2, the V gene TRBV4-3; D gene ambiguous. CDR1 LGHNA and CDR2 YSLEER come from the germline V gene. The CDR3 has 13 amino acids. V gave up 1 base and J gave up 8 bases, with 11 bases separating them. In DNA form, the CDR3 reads TGCGCCAGCAGCCAAGTCCCGGGAGGCGGCTACACCTTC. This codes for CASSQVPGGGYTF.

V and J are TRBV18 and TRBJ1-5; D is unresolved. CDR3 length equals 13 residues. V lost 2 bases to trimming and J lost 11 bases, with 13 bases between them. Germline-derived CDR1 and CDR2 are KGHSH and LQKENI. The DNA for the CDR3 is TGTGCCAGCTCACCAGACGGGTGGGGAGCCCAGCATTTT. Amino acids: CASSPDGWGAQHF.

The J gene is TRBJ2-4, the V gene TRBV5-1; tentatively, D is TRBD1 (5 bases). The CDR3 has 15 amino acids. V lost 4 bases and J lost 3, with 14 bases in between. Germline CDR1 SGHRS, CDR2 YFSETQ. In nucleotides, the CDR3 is TGCGCCAGCAGCCTACTCGGACACGGCAAAAACATTCAGTACTTC. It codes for CASSLLGHGKNIQYF.

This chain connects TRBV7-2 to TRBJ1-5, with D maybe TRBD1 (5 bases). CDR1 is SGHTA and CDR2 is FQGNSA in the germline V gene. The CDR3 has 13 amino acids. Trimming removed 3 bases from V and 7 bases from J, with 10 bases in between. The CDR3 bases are TGTGCCAGCAGCTTGCAACAGGTCCAGCCCCAGCATTTT. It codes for CASSLQQVQPQHF.

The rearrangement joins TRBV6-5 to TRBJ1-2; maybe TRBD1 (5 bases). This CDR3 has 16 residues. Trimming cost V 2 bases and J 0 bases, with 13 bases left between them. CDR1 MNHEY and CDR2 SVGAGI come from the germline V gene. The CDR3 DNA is TGTGCCAGCAGTTACGGGGCCGCTGAATCTAACTATGGCTACACCTTC. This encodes CASSYGAAESNYGYTF.